This T cell receptor beta chain came from a study of blood T cell repertoires in COVID-19. Study details: Samples representing acute and convalescent COVID-19 were sourced from the United States, Italy and Spain.

Authors' methods: By means of reference gene primer amplification, nucleated cell counts were estimated. The method was immunoSEQ multiplex PCR; TCRdb's version includes in-frame clones alone and lacks a portion of them. V and J calls and clone size follow that table, whereas D and trimming were derived from the DNA. The table lists 150,000 to 200,000 clones, about 82% of them singletons. This clone was counted once. The CDR3 length is 19 residues. Germline CDR1 LGHNA, CDR2 YNFKEQ. The trim removed 0 bases at V and 2 bases at J, leaving 12 bases unmatched. The TCR was taken from a man aged 65 to 79 with active or convalescent COVID-19. The sequenced material came from peripheral blood. This chain links TRBV4-2 with TRBJ2-3, with 9 bases aligning to TRBD1. Here the CDR3 DNA reads TGTGCCAGCAGCCAAGAAGCTGCTACGGGGACAGGGTACACAGATACGCAGTATTTT. Amino acid sequence: CASSQEAATGTGYTDTQYF.